The 13 T cell receptor beta chains given below trace back to one sample, sequenced in a study of shared clonotypes between healthy human individuals. Here immunoSEQ multiplex PCR was the method, and the copy in TCRdb shows in-frame clones only, minus some. The repertoire holds roughly 500,000 clones, with 70% to 80% as singletons. The sample consisted of PBMCs. The receptors originated from a woman between 35 and 50 years old in good health. Some clones in this sample may be carry-over from other donors' samples.

As DNA, the CDR3 is TGTGCCAGTCCGGGACTAGCGGGAGCAGGGAATGAGCAGTTCTTC. As protein: CASPGLAGAGNEQFF. J is TRBJ2-1 and V is TRBV21-1; the table names TRBD2, a call not compared with the DNA. TRBV21-1 is annotated as a pseudogene. CDR3 length: 15 residues.

This clone was found once. The V gene is TRBV2, the J gene TRBJ2-7; D remains ambiguous. Trimming stripped 8 bases from V and 0 bases from J, with 5 bases between. In germline, CDR1 is SNHLY, CDR2 FYNNEI. The CDR3 is 11 amino acids. The CDR3 DNA reads TGTGCCAGCGATACCTCCTACGAGCAGTACTTC. It yields the protein CASDTSYEQYF. The full variable domain, with the rest looked up from reference TRBV2 and TRBJ2-7, is EPEVTQTPSHQVTQMGQEVILRCVPISNHLYFYWYRQILGQKVEFLVSFYNNEISEKSEIFDDQFSVERPDGSNFTLKIRSTKLEDSAMYFCASDTSYEQYFGPGTRLTVT.

Note on this clone: A clone one base away is much larger, so this may be a read error. The chain employs TRBV6-5 and TRBJ2-1; D unclear. Germline V gene lookup returns CDR1 MNHEY and CDR2 SVGAGI. Deletions cut 5 bases from V and 5 bases from J, with 4 bases between. The CDR3 totals 11 residues. CDR3 DNA: TGTGCCAGCAGTCAAAACAATGAGCAGTTCTTC. It codes for CASSQNNEQFF.

The chain combines TRBV15 with TRBJ2-3; the D is unclear. The germline gives CDR1 LNHNV, CDR2 YYDKDF (reference sequence). The CDR3 runs to 11 residues. Trimming left V 5 bases short and J 8 bases short, with 8 bases between. The CDR3 protein is CATSAPGTQYF. In DNA form, the CDR3 reads TGTGCCACCAGCGCCCCGGGTACGCAGTATTTT.

V is TRBV4-1 and J is TRBJ2-2; 12 nucleotides align to TRBD2. With V trimmed by 1 base and J by 4 bases, 1 base remained unmatched. The CDR3 has 16 amino acids. Germline lookup yields CDR1 MGHRA and CDR2 YSYEKL. The CDR3: CASSQALAGGTGELFF. The CDR3 region has the DNA TGCGCCAGCAGCCAAGCACTAGCGGGAGGCACCGGGGAGCTGTTTTTT.

The V gene is TRBV2, the J gene TRBJ1-2; TRBD1 might be the D (6 bases). The CDR3 spans 14 residues. V was cut by 0 bases and J by 5 bases, with 10 bases left in between. CDR1 SNHLY and CDR2 FYNNEI come from the germline V gene. This CDR3 is CASSEAGGGYGYTF. CDR3 nucleotide sequence: TGTGCCAGCAGTGAAGCGGGGGGCGGATATGGCTACACCTTC.

V and J are TRBV19 and TRBJ2-7; D not resolved. CDR1 is LNHDA, CDR2 SQIVND, per germline (reference sequence). The CDR3 is made up of 15 amino acids. V lost 6 bases, J lost 3 bases, and 18 bases lay in between. The CDR3, as DNA: TGTGCCAGTAGGGGGTCTAGACATCCGGACTACGAGCAGTACTTC. It yields the protein CASRGSRHPDYEQYF.

This sequence joins TRBV9 and TRBJ2-5, with D perhaps TRBD2 (6 bases). The V and J ends lost 4 bases and 7 bases respectively, with 17 bases between them. Germline CDR1 reads SGDLS; CDR2 reads YYNGEE. This CDR3 is built from 14 residues. The CDR3 coding sequence is TGTGCCAGCAGCCCACGGACTACCCCGGGGACCCAGTACTTC. It specifies CASSPRTTPGTQYF.

The V and J genes are TRBV18 and TRBJ2-3; D ambiguous. CDR1 and CDR2 from the germline V gene are KGHSH and LQKENI. Deletions cut 4 bases from V and 2 bases from J, with 22 bases between. The CDR3 consists of 18 residues. CDR3 DNA sequence: TGTGCCAGCTCACTCGTACCTCTGGCAAGCGCCGACACAGATACGCAGTATTTT. Its translation is CASSLVPLASADTDTQYF.

The rearrangement uses TRBV5-6 and TRBJ2-1; 10 nucleotides match TRBD2. This CDR3 is 15 amino acids long. The V gene's germline CDR1 is SGHDT and CDR2 YYEEEE. With 1 base clipped from V and 8 bases from J, the junction kept 6 bases outside the gene matches. The CDR3 DNA sequence: TGTGCCAGCAGCTTGTATCTAGCGGGAGTGCATGAGCAGTTCTTC. Translated: CASSLYLAGVHEQFF.

The chain recombines TRBV2 with TRBJ1-2; D is ambiguous. Trimming shortened V by 1 base and J by 4 bases, and 7 bases separated the two germline ends. This CDR3 contains 13 residues. CDR1 and CDR2 from the germline V gene are SNHLY and FYNNEI. The CDR3 is CASSEEGSYGYTF. The CDR3 nucleotides are TGTGCCAGCAGTGAAGAAGGGAGCTATGGCTACACCTTC.

The chain links TRBV14 to TRBJ1-2; TRBD1 matches at 8 bases. Germline values: CDR1 SGHDN, CDR2 FVKESK. V lost 5 bases, J lost 8 bases, and 7 bases stayed unmatched. This CDR3 contains 13 residues. Here the CDR3 DNA reads TGTGCCAGCAGCTGGGACAGGCATGGCGGCTACACCTTC. It encodes CASSWDRHGGYTF.

CDR3 coding DNA: TGTGCCAGCTCACCATCCAGAGGGTCGGGGGAGACCCAGTACTTC. Amino acids: CASSPSRGSGETQYF. This chain connects TRBV18 to TRBJ2-5; D might be TRBD2 (5 bases). V was shortened by 2 bases and J by 5 bases, with 15 bases between the two germline ends. The V gene's germline CDR1 is KGHSH and CDR2 LQKENI. This CDR3 spans 15 amino acids.